This T cell receptor beta chain is from a study of cytomegalovirus exposure and HLA in healthy donors. General study results and limits: TCR beta chains numbering about 160 were designated cytomegalovirus-associated. With high specificity and sensitivity, the classifier reportedly diagnosed cytomegalovirus status. Three chains tied to CMV proved CMV antigen-specific in vitro.

To note about this clone: Its antigen is undetermined.

The method was immunoSEQ multiplex PCR; TCRdb's version includes in-frame clones alone and lacks a portion of them. The table lists some 220,000 clones, just over 90% of them singletons. Germline V gene lookup returns CDR1 SGHDT and CDR2 YYEEEE. This CDR3 is 12 amino acids long. Trimming removed 7 bases from V and 5 bases from J, with 11 bases in between. V gene TRBV5-6 combines with J gene TRBJ2-3; maybe TRBD1 (5 bases). Sequencing was done on a sample of PBMCs. This receptor was identified in a woman under 30 in good health and CMV-seronegative. The CDR3 loop reads CASRPQGDTQYF. The CDR3 region has the DNA TGTGCCAGCCGCCCCCAGGGAGATACGCAGTATTTT. Filled out from reference TRBV5-6 and TRBJ2-3, the complete variable domain reads DAGVTQSPTHLIKTRGQQVTLRCSPKSGHDTVSWYQQALGQGPQFIFQYYEEEERQRGNFPDRFSGHQFPNYSSELNVNALLLGDSALYLCASRPQGDTQYFGPGTRLTVL.